Each of the 24 T cell receptor beta chains below was sequenced from the same sample in a study of T cells and Merkel cell carcinoma outcomes. Sequencing was performed with immunoSEQ multiplex PCR; in TCRdb, only in-frame clones are kept and a portion is missing. The sample has about 3,000 clones; approximately 95% are singletons. Sequencing used tumor tissue from Merkel cell carcinoma. These receptors came from a human donor with Merkel cell carcinoma.

The chain carries TRBV9 and TRBJ2-1; D is undetermined. Germline V lookup: CDR1 SGDLS, CDR2 YYNGEE. CDR3 size: 14 residues. V lost 3 bases to trimming and J lost 4 bases, with 11 bases between them. The CDR3 region has the DNA TGTGCCAGCAGCGGACCTGACGGTTACAATGAGCAGTTCTTC. Its translation: CASSGPDGYNEQFF.

The gene calls are TRBV25-1 and TRBJ2-1, with TRBD1 matching over 9 bases. The CDR3 loop spans 15 amino acids. CDR1 and CDR2 from the germline V gene are MGHDK and SYGVNS. J lost 6 bases, V lost 3 bases, and 6 bases had no gene match. The CDR3 spells CASSERDRVVNEQFF. As DNA, the CDR3 is TGTGCCAGCAGTGAGCGGGACAGGGTTGTCAATGAGCAGTTCTTC.

The rearrangement joins TRBV7-2 to TRBJ2-4; 7 nucleotides agree with TRBD1. The CDR3 runs to 12 residues. The trim removed 5 bases at V and 6 bases at J, leaving 1 base unmatched. Germline V gene data show CDR1 as SGHTA and CDR2 as FQGNSA. The CDR3 nucleotides read TGTGCCAGCAGCCGACAGGGAAACATTCAGTACTTC. This codes for CASSRQGNIQYF.

This clone was detected only once. The V call is TRBV5-6, the J call TRBJ2-1; D possibly corresponds to TRBD1 (5 bases). The germline V and J ends were trimmed by 4 bases and 3 bases, with 14 bases remaining between them. CDR1 and CDR2 (germline): SGHDT, YYEEEE. The CDR3 spans 15 residues. CDR3 sequence reads: CASSTQGSSYNEQFF. The CDR3 nucleotides read TGTGCCAGCAGCACGCAGGGATCCAGCTACAATGAGCAGTTCTTC.

The chain joins TRBV7-9 to TRBJ2-5; 8 bases are shared with TRBD2. V shed 4 bases and J 5 bases; nucleotides not matched to a gene: 15. The CDR3 totals 17 residues. CDR1 and CDR2 (germline): SEHNR, FQNEAQ (reference sequence). The CDR3 DNA reads as TGTGCCAGCAGCTCGGGGGATATGGGACTAGGGAGTGAGACCCAGTACTTC. This encodes CASSSGDMGLGSETQYF.

The rearrangement uses TRBV6-1 and TRBJ1-5; D unresolved. This CDR3 spans 13 amino acids. The V gene's germline CDR1 is MNHNS and CDR2 SASEGT. V was cut by 8 bases and J by 1 base, with 9 bases left in between. In DNA form, the CDR3 reads TGTGCCAGCCTAGGAGCGAGCAATCAGCCCCAGCATTTT. Translated, it gives CASLGASNQPQHF.

The chain recombines TRBV19 with TRBJ1-2, with 7 bases matching TRBD1. Germline loops: CDR1 LNHDA, CDR2 SQIVND (reference sequence). J lost 0 bases, V lost 6 bases, and 7 bases had no gene match. This CDR3 contains 15 residues. CDR3 DNA: TGTGCCAGTAGAAACGACAGGGCGGCTAACTATGGCTACACCTTC. Residues: CASRNDRAANYGYTF.

J is TRBJ2-3 and V is TRBV6-5, with TRBD1 matching 10 bases. Trimming took 5 bases from V and 1 from J; bases not matched to a gene: 3. The length of the CDR3 is 15 residues. Germline values: CDR1 MNHEY, CDR2 SVGAGI. The CDR3 loop is CASSAGTGGTDTQYF. DNA of the CDR3: TGTGCCAGCAGTGCAGGGACAGGGGGCACAGATACGCAGTATTTT.

This clone was found once. The chain employs TRBV29-1 and TRBJ1-2; D is undetermined. The germline gives CDR1 SQVTM, CDR2 ANQGSEA. The CDR3 length is 12 residues. V shed 5 bases and J shed 2 bases, with 9 bases lying between them. The CDR3 sequence is CSVSAGNYGYTF. The CDR3 nucleotides are TGCAGCGTTTCGGCGGGCAACTATGGCTACACCTTC. Drawing the rest from reference TRBV29-1 and TRBJ1-2, the complete variable domain is SAVISQKPSRDICQRGTSLTIQCQVDSQVTMMFWYRQQPGQSLTLIATANQGSEATYESGFVIDKFPISRPNLTFSTLTVSNMSPEDSSIYLCSVSAGNYGYTFGSGTRLTVV.

The chain carries TRBV5-1 and TRBJ2-1; D possibly matches TRBD1 or TRBD2 (9 bases each). CDR1 is SGHRS, CDR2 YFSETQ, per germline. The CDR3 extends over 19 amino acids. The ends were cut back, 0 bases at V and 7 bases at J, with 26 bases in the middle. CDR3 in DNA: TGCGCCAGCAGCTTGGACGGACAGGGACAGGGCGGGAGGGCTAATGAGCAGTTCTTC. Its translation is CASSLDGQGQGGRANEQFF. Using reference TRBV5-1 and TRBJ2-1 for the parts outside the CDR3, the full variable domain is KAGVTQTPRYLIKTRGQQVTLSCSPISGHRSVSWYQQTPGQGLQFLFEYFSETQRNKGNFPGRFSGRQFSNSRSEMNVSTLELGDSALYLCASSLDGQGQGGRANEQFFGPGTRLTVL.

The chain links TRBV7-9 to TRBJ2-5, with D perhaps assigned TRBD1 or TRBD2 (5 bases each). The V end lost 2 bases, the J end lost 4 bases, and 8 bases lay between the germline ends. Germline V gives CDR1 SEHNR, CDR2 FQNEAQ (reference sequence). The CDR3 loop spans 13 amino acids. CDR3 amino acids: CASSLRGGETQYF. CDR3 bases: TGTGCCAGCAGCTTACGTGGGGGAGAGACCCAGTACTTC.

In nucleotides, the CDR3 is TGTGCCAGCTCACCACGGACAGGGGGTGGTGAAAAACTGTTTTTT. This codes for CASSPRTGGGEKLFF. The chain combines TRBV18 with TRBJ1-4, with TRBD1 matching over 10 bases. V dropped 1 base and J dropped 7; count of bases not matched to a gene: 3. The CDR3 consists of 15 residues. Per germline, CDR1 KGHSH and CDR2 LQKENI.

This chain uses TRBV5-1 with TRBJ1-4, with D tentatively TRBD1 (6 bases). In germline, CDR1 is SGHRS, CDR2 YFSETQ. With 4 bases removed from V and 3 bases from J, the gap between germline ends came to 10 bases. The CDR3 loop spans 14 amino acids. This CDR3 is CASSQGISNEKLFF. The CDR3 DNA follows: TGCGCCAGCAGCCAGGGGATTTCTAATGAAAAACTGTTTTTT. Drawing the rest from reference TRBV5-1 and TRBJ1-4, the complete variable domain is KAGVTQTPRYLIKTRGQQVTLSCSPISGHRSVSWYQQTPGQGLQFLFEYFSETQRNKGNFPGRFSGRQFSNSRSEMNVSTLELGDSALYLCASSQGISNEKLFFGSGTQLSVL.

V is TRBV9 and J is TRBJ2-5; 8 bases are shared with TRBD2. Per the germline V gene, CDR1 is SGDLS and CDR2 is YYNGEE. The CDR3 has 14 residues. After removal of 0 bases from V and 3 bases from J, the junction contained 1 base not matched to a gene. CDR3 DNA: TGTGCCAGCAGCGTAGCGGGGGGGAAAGAGACCCAGTACTTC. Translating gives CASSVAGGKETQYF.

V usage is TRBV12-1 and J usage is TRBJ1-2; the DNA was not used to check the table's D call, TRBD1. TRBV12-1 represents a pseudogene. There are 13 residues in the CDR3. The CDR3 DNA sequence: TGTGCCAGCAGCTTGGTCAGGGGCTATGGCTACACCTTC. It translates to CASSLVRGYGYTF.

The genes are TRBV6-5 and TRBJ2-7, with 12 nucleotides matching TRBD2. CDR3 length: 15 amino acids. Per the germline V gene, CDR1 is MNHEY and CDR2 is SVGAGI. The ends lost 4 bases at V and 4 bases at J; junction bases unmatched: 5. DNA of the CDR3: TGTGCCAGCAGTTTTACTAGCGGGGGGTCGTACGAGCAGTACTTC. As protein: CASSFTSGGSYEQYF.

This chain joins TRBV27 and TRBJ2-7; D might be TRBD1 or TRBD2, each matching 5 bases. The CDR3 length is 17 residues. Germline CDR1 is MNHEY and CDR2 is SMNVEV (reference sequence). Trimming removed 2 bases at V and 3 bases at J, with 20 bases between. The CDR3 loop reads CASSLIPTGANNYEQYF. The CDR3 DNA is TGTGCCAGCAGTTTAATCCCCACCGGGGCGAACAACTACGAGCAGTACTTC.

The chain recombines TRBV18 with TRBJ1-3, with 7 bases that match TRBD1. This CDR3 is built from 18 residues. Germline V gives CDR1 KGHSH, CDR2 LQKENI. J lost 0 bases, V lost 4 bases, and 12 bases had no gene match. The CDR3, as DNA: TGTGCCAGCTCACGGTCCGGGACAGAGATGAGCTCTGGAAACACCATATATTTT. Protein sequence: CASSRSGTEMSSGNTIYF. The complete variable domain, with remaining parts taken from reference TRBV18 and TRBJ1-3, reads NAGVMQNPRHLVRRRGQEARLRCSPMKGHSHVYWYRQLPEEGLKFMVYLQKENIIDESGMPKERFSAEFPKEGPSILRIQQVVRGDSAAYFCASSRSGTEMSSGNTIYFGEGSWLTVV.

This clone is a singleton in its sample. CDR3 sequence: CASSLQVATNEKLFF. The CDR3 nucleotides are TGTGCCAGCAGCTTACAAGTTGCAACTAATGAAAAACTGTTTTTT. V is TRBV7-9 and J is TRBJ1-4; unclear D gene. V gave up 2 bases and J gave up 0 bases, with 7 bases separating them. The germline V gene encodes CDR1 SEHNR and CDR2 FQNEAQ (reference sequence). This CDR3 region has 15 residues.

The chain employs TRBV19 and TRBJ1-6, with a tentative D call TRBD1 (5 bases). Germline CDR1 reads LNHDA; CDR2 reads SQIVND (reference sequence). CDR3 length: 14 amino acids. The V end was cut by 6 bases, the J end by 7 bases, with 13 bases between. CDR3 in amino acids: CASRPQGSNSPLHF. The CDR3 DNA reads as TGTGCCAGTAGACCCCAGGGATCCAATTCACCCCTCCACTTT.

With regard to this clone: The junction and the germline gene differ at one end; a read error may be behind it. The J gene is TRBJ2-1, the V gene TRBV11-3; 7 bases line up with TRBD2. Per germline, CDR1 SGHNT and CDR2 YENEEA. The CDR3 has 14 residues. In DNA form, the CDR3 reads TGTACCAGCAGCCTGGGGGGGGCCTACAATGAGCAGTTCTTC. Translation: CTSSLGGAYNEQFF. The variable domain in full, with the rest retrieved from reference TRBV11-3 and TRBJ2-1, is EAGVVQSPRYKIIEKKQPVAFWCNPISGHNTLYWYLQNLGQGPELLIRYENEEAVDDSQLPKDRFSAERLKGVDSTLKIQPAELGDSAVYLCTSSLGGAYNEQFFGPGTRLTVL.

This rearrangement joins TRBV19 to TRBJ1-1; the D gene is possibly TRBD1 (5 bases). The germline CDR1 and CDR2 sequences are LNHDA and SQIVND (reference sequence). This CDR3 is built from 15 residues. The germline V and J ends were trimmed by 5 bases and 0 bases, with 13 bases remaining between them. The DNA of the CDR3 is TGTGCCAGTAGTGCCAGGGTGCCGCTGAACACTGAAGCTTTCTTT. It specifies CASSARVPLNTEAFF.

The chain couples TRBV5-6 to TRBJ1-1, with D perhaps matching TRBD1 (5 bases). The CDR3 is made up of 15 amino acids. Germline values: CDR1 SGHDT, CDR2 YYEEEE. The germline V and J ends were trimmed by 4 bases and 0 bases, with 13 bases remaining between them. The CDR3 loop is CASSMGLRMNTEAFF. CDR3 bases: TGTGCCAGCAGCATGGGACTTCGCATGAACACTGAAGCTTTCTTT.

The gene calls are TRBV6-1 and TRBJ2-7, with D possibly matching TRBD2 (5 bases). The CDR3 loop spans 15 amino acids. Trimming took off 1 base at V and 2 bases at J, with 12 bases between the two ends. Germline assignment: CDR1 MNHNS and CDR2 SASEGT. The CDR3 here is CASSEGDWTAYEQYF. DNA of the CDR3: TGTGCCAGCAGTGAAGGGGATTGGACTGCCTACGAGCAGTACTTC.